A single sample gave rise to the 31 T cell receptor beta chains below, sequenced in a study of blood T cell repertoires in COVID-19. Repertoires were generated with immunoSEQ multiplex PCR, while TCRdb's copy carries only in-frame clones and drops some. The table records about 220,000 clones, 75% to 85% of them present only once. The specimen was peripheral blood. The receptors originated from a human donor in a cohort sampled during active COVID-19.

This clone was detected only once. The chain uses TRBV6-6 and TRBJ2-7; TRBD2 aligns across 8 bases. CDR1 MNHNY and CDR2 SVGAGI come from the germline V gene (reference sequence). J lost 1 base, V lost 5 bases, and 4 bases had no gene match. This CDR3 region has 14 residues. The CDR3 region is CASSTGGGSYEQYF. The CDR3, as DNA: TGTGCCAGCAGTACGGGAGGGGGGTCCTACGAGCAGTACTTC.

The rearrangement links TRBV7-2 to TRBJ1-3; the D is unclear. There are 14 residues in the CDR3. Germline CDR1 and CDR2: SGHTA and FQGNSA. V gave up 1 base and J gave up 1 base, with 5 bases separating them. CDR3: CASSLDVSGNTIYF. In DNA form, the CDR3 reads TGTGCCAGCAGCTTAGATGTATCTGGAAACACCATATATTTT.

V and J are TRBV10-2 and TRBJ2-1; D might be TRBD2 (6 bases). There are 14 residues in the CDR3. In germline, CDR1 is WSHSY, CDR2 SAAADI. V lost 5 bases and J 4 bases, leaving 12 bases between the germline ends. The CDR3 DNA reads as TGCGCCAGCAGTAGGGGCGGGGATTACAATGAGCAGTTCTTC. Translating gives CASSRGGDYNEQFF.

This chain uses TRBV6-5 with TRBJ2-1, with a possible D match to TRBD2 (5 bases). CDR3 length equals 14 residues. V was trimmed by 8 bases and J by 6 bases, leaving 17 bases between them. Germline assignment: CDR1 MNHEY and CDR2 SVGAGI. CDR3 in amino acids: CASGRGSDTNEQFF. DNA of the CDR3: TGTGCCAGCGGTCGCGGTAGCGACACCAATGAGCAGTTCTTC.

The rearrangement links TRBV5-8 to TRBJ2-5; 7 bases fit TRBD1. V lost 4 bases, J lost 3 bases, and 9 bases stayed unmatched. Germline V lookup: CDR1 SGHTS, CDR2 YDEGEE. The CDR3 loop spans 15 amino acids. The CDR3 nucleotides read TGTGCCAGCAGCGAATCAGGGGACAGCAAAGAGACCCAGTACTTC. Its translation: CASSESGDSKETQYF.

The chain carries TRBV7-2 and TRBJ2-7, with TRBD2 matching 12 bases. V shed 1 base and J 5 bases; nucleotides not matched to a gene: 6. CDR1 and CDR2 from the germline V gene are SGHTA and FQGNSA. The CDR3 extends over 16 amino acids. The CDR3: CASSLVSLAGGNEQYF. The DNA of the CDR3 is TGTGCCAGCAGCTTAGTGTCACTAGCGGGGGGTAACGAGCAGTACTTC.

This rearrangement joins TRBV28 to TRBJ2-1; D remains unclear. CDR1 and CDR2 (germline): MDHEN, SYDVKM. Trimming removed 3 bases at V and 5 bases at J, with 14 bases between. There are 15 residues in the CDR3. The CDR3 DNA sequence: TGTGCCAGCAGTTTGACACCCAAGGAAGACAATGAGCAGTTCTTC. Its translation: CASSLTPKEDNEQFF.

On this clone itself: This same CDR3 is encoded by further DNA sequences in the sample. This rearrangement joins TRBV11-3 to TRBJ1-1; D is uncertain. The V end was cut by 0 bases, the J end by 5 bases, with 7 bases between. CDR3 size: 13 residues. Germline V gives CDR1 SGHNT, CDR2 YENEEA. The CDR3 sequence is CASSLDRGTEAFF. The CDR3 nucleotides read TGTGCCAGCAGCTTAGACCGGGGAACTGAAGCTTTCTTT.

V gene TRBV5-8 combines with J gene TRBJ2-7; 10 bases are shared with TRBD2. With 4 bases clipped from V and 2 bases from J, the junction kept 3 bases outside the gene matches. CDR3 size: 14 residues. Germline CDR1 SGHTS, CDR2 YDEGEE. CDR3 nucleotide sequence: TGTGCCAGCAGCCTAGCGGGAGAGGCCTACGAGCAGTACTTC. Translating gives CASSLAGEAYEQYF.

The chain employs TRBV7-8 and TRBJ2-5; 7 bases are shared with TRBD2. This CDR3 spans 13 amino acids. Germline-derived CDR1 and CDR2 are SGHVS and FQNEAQ. J lost 5 bases, V lost 0 bases, and 0 bases had no gene match. CDR3 region: CASSLAREETQYF. The CDR3 region has the DNA TGTGCCAGCAGCTTAGCGCGGGAGGAGACCCAGTACTTC. The full variable domain, with the rest looked up from reference TRBV7-8 and TRBJ2-5, is GAGVSQSPRYKVAKRGQDVALRCDPISGHVSLFWYQQALGQGPEFLTYFQNEAQLDKSGLPSDRFFAERPEGSVSTLKIQRTQQEDSAVYLCASSLAREETQYFGPGTRLLVL.

The chain couples TRBV11-3 to TRBJ2-3; no reliable D call. The V and J ends lost 2 bases and 2 bases respectively, with 5 bases between them. The CDR3 loop spans 13 amino acids. Germline V gene data show CDR1 as SGHNT and CDR2 as YENEEA. The CDR3 DNA follows: TGTGCCAGCAGCTTATCTCCCACAGATACGCAGTATTTT. It specifies CASSLSPTDTQYF. The variable domain in full, completed from reference TRBV11-3 and TRBJ2-3, reads EAGVVQSPRYKIIEKKQPVAFWCNPISGHNTLYWYLQNLGQGPELLIRYENEEAVDDSQLPKDRFSAERLKGVDSTLKIQPAELGDSAVYLCASSLSPTDTQYFGPGTRLTVL.

The gene calls are TRBV10-3 and TRBJ2-1, with TRBD2 matching over 8 bases. Germline loops: CDR1 ENHRY, CDR2 SYGVKD. After removal of 3 bases from V and 0 bases from J, the junction contained 4 bases not matched to a gene. CDR3 size: 16 residues. The CDR3 loop reads CAISDPGLDSYNEQFF. CDR3 DNA: TGTGCCATCAGTGACCCGGGACTAGACTCCTACAATGAGCAGTTCTTC.

The chain links TRBV28 to TRBJ2-2; D gene unclear. V was trimmed by 5 bases and J by 2 bases, leaving 15 bases between them. The CDR3 extends over 16 amino acids. CDR1 and CDR2 (germline): MDHEN, SYDVKM. The CDR3 loop is CASSLRPDINTGELFF. DNA of the CDR3: TGTGCCAGCAGTCTCCGCCCTGACATTAACACCGGGGAGCTGTTTTTT.

This clone is a singleton in its sample. The chain couples TRBV5-8 to TRBJ2-3, with TRBD2 identical over 12 bases. Germline lookup yields CDR1 SGHTS and CDR2 YDEGEE. After removal of 4 bases from V and 0 bases from J, the junction contained 3 bases not matched to a gene. This CDR3 comprises 16 residues. The CDR3 sequence: CASSKGTSGSTDTQYF. The CDR3 bases are TGTGCCAGCAGCAAAGGGACTAGCGGGAGCACAGATACGCAGTATTTT.

The table lists this clone with a few counts. V gene TRBV12-3 or TRBV12-4 combines with J gene TRBJ2-2; D is unclear. V lost 5 bases to trimming and J lost 7 bases, with 5 bases between them. The CDR3 extends over 11 amino acids. The CDR3 is CASSPLGELFF. Written as DNA, the CDR3 is TGTGCCAGCAGTCCACTCGGGGAGCTGTTTTTT.

V is TRBV7-6 and J is TRBJ2-7, with a weak D call TRBD2 (7 bases). This CDR3 is 15 amino acids long. From germline, CDR1 is SGHVS and CDR2 FNYEAQ. V gave up 0 bases and J gave up 6 bases, with 15 bases separating them. The CDR3 here is CASSLAPGGLSEQYF. As DNA, the CDR3 is TGTGCCAGCAGCTTAGCTCCGGGGGGCCTGTCCGAGCAGTACTTC.

The CDR3 coding sequence is TGTGCCAGCAGCGTAGCGACTAGCGGCAACAATGAGCAGTTCTTC. Amino acid sequence: CASSVATSGNNEQFF. The chain carries TRBV9 and TRBJ2-1; 9 nucleotides line up with TRBD2. CDR1 SGDLS and CDR2 YYNGEE come from the germline V gene. Trimming removed 0 bases from V and 5 bases from J; junction bases left unmatched: 3. The CDR3 is 15 amino acids. Looking up the rest from reference TRBV9 and TRBJ2-1 gives the full variable domain: DSGVTQTPKHLITATGQRVTLRCSPRSGDLSVYWYQQSLDQGLQFLIQYYNGEERAKGNILERFSAQQFPDLHSELNLSSLELGDSALYFCASSVATSGNNEQFFGPGTRLTVL.

The gene calls are TRBV6-5 and TRBJ1-1, with 7 bases matching TRBD1. CDR1 is MNHEY and CDR2 is SVGAGI in the germline V gene. The junction had 8 bases not matched to a gene; V was cut back by 6 bases and J by 1 base. CDR3 length equals 15 residues. CDR3 coding DNA: TGTGCCAGCAGAGTCGGGACAGCAGGGAACACTGAAGCTTTCTTT. It is translated as CASRVGTAGNTEAFF.

This chain joins TRBV5-6 and TRBJ2-7; the D is unclear. CDR3 length: 11 residues. In germline, CDR1 is SGHDT, CDR2 YYEEEE. V lost 3 bases to trimming and J lost 5 bases, with 6 bases between them. DNA for the CDR3: TGTGCCAGCAGCTCCCTAGACGAGCAGTACTTC. It specifies CASSSLDEQYF.

This sequence joins TRBV10-3 and TRBJ1-1, with 9 bases lining up with TRBD1. Germline V gene data show CDR1 as ENHRY and CDR2 as SYGVKD. With 5 bases clipped from V and 2 bases from J, the junction kept 9 bases outside the gene matches. There are 16 residues in the CDR3. The CDR3 DNA sequence: TGTGCCATCAGTCCCGGACAGGGGAGGGCCAACACTGAAGCTTTCTTT. This encodes CAISPGQGRANTEAFF.

The chain joins TRBV7-2 to TRBJ2-5; 7 nucleotides match TRBD1. The ends lost 4 bases at V and 1 base at J; junction bases unmatched: 6. This CDR3 is built from 15 residues. Looked up from germline, CDR1 is SGHTA and CDR2 is FQGNSA. The CDR3 DNA reads TGTGCCAGCAGCTCGCGAAGGGGGCCCCAAGAGACCCAGTACTTC. It yields the protein CASSSRRGPQETQYF.

The rearrangement uses TRBV5-1 and TRBJ2-1; no clear D gene. The germline V gene has CDR1 SGHRS and CDR2 YFSETQ. V was pared by 6 bases and J by 8 bases, with 15 bases between. This CDR3 has 13 amino acids. CDR3 region: CASKNPTTDEQFF. Written as DNA, the CDR3 is TGCGCCAGCAAGAACCCAACCACGGATGAGCAGTTCTTC.

This chain joins TRBV3-1 (or the pseudogene TRBV3-2) and TRBJ2-7, with a weak D call TRBD1 (5 bases). CDR3 length: 16 residues. Germline CDR1 and CDR2: LGHDT and YNNKEL (reference sequence). Trimming cost V 7 bases and J 2 bases, with 21 bases left between them. CDR3 protein: CASNPSWGQGTYEQYF. The CDR3 DNA sequence: TGTGCCAGCAACCCCTCTTGGGGCCAGGGAACCTACGAGCAGTACTTC.

The gene calls are TRBV10-3 and TRBJ1-3; no clear D. The CDR3 is made up of 14 amino acids. CDR1 and CDR2 from the germline V gene are ENHRY and SYGVKD. V lost 0 bases, J lost 4 bases, and 7 bases lay in between. CDR3 sequence: CAISESSGGNTIYF. CDR3 DNA: TGTGCCATCAGTGAGTCCAGCGGGGGAAACACCATATATTTT.

This clone was observed a single time. V usage is TRBV5-1 and J usage is TRBJ2-7; 9 nucleotides line up with TRBD2. J lost 3 bases, V lost 4 bases, and 5 bases had no gene match. Germline CDR1 is SGHRS and CDR2 is YFSETQ. This CDR3 is built from 14 residues. CDR3 loop: CASSPATSGYEQYF. CDR3 coding DNA: TGCGCCAGCAGCCCGGCGACTAGCGGCTACGAGCAGTACTTC.

The chain links TRBV19 to TRBJ1-5; no firm D call. V was trimmed by 2 bases and J by 4 bases, leaving 6 bases between them. The germline V gene encodes CDR1 LNHDA and CDR2 SQIVND (reference sequence). CDR3 size: 13 residues. As DNA, the CDR3 is TGTGCCAGTAGTATACAGGTGAATCAGCCCCAGCATTTT. Amino acids: CASSIQVNQPQHF.

The chain couples TRBV6-5 to TRBJ1-1; D remains unclear. The germline V and J ends were trimmed by 4 bases and 9 bases, with 12 bases remaining between them. Per the germline V gene, CDR1 is MNHEY and CDR2 is SVGAGI. The length of the CDR3 is 12 residues. The CDR3 loop reads CASSSLTNQAFF. In nucleotides, the CDR3 is TGTGCCAGCAGTTCCCTGACAAACCAAGCTTTCTTT.

As regards this clone: A junction end diverges from the germline sequence, so it may reflect a read error. The rearrangement links TRBV7-8 to TRBJ1-5, with D perhaps matching TRBD1 (6 bases). Per the germline V gene, CDR1 is SGHVS and CDR2 is FQNEAQ. The CDR3 sequence is 15 residues long. The CDR3 region has the DNA TGTGCCAGCAACTTAGCAGGGGCGAGCAATCAGCCCCAGCATTTT. Protein: CASNLAGASNQPQHF.

This chain links TRBV6-5 with TRBJ2-7, with D maybe TRBD1 (6 bases). The ends were cut back, 11 bases at V and 6 bases at J, with 23 bases in the middle. Per germline, CDR1 MNHEY and CDR2 SVGAGI. The CDR3 is made up of 14 amino acids. The DNA of the CDR3 is TGTGCCGGAAAGACACAGGGATCACTCCCCGAGCAGTACTTC. Its protein is CAGKTQGSLPEQYF.

The chain links TRBV20-1 to TRBJ2-7; no clear D. This CDR3 is 10 amino acids long. V lost 6 bases to trimming and J lost 3 bases, with 6 bases between them. From germline, CDR1 is DFQATT and CDR2 SNEGSKA (reference sequence). The CDR3 DNA reads as TGCAGTGCCCTCTTCTACGAGCAGTACTTC. Its protein product is CSALFYEQYF.

V usage is TRBV14 and J usage is TRBJ1-2, with 9 bases fitting TRBD1. CDR1 is SGHDN and CDR2 is FVKESK in the germline V gene. V dropped 2 bases and J dropped 2; count of bases not matched to a gene: 12. The CDR3 covers 18 residues. The CDR3 DNA reads as TGTGCCAGCAGCCAATCTTACACGAACAGGGGGCGGAACTATGGCTACACCTTC. Its protein is CASSQSYTNRGRNYGYTF.